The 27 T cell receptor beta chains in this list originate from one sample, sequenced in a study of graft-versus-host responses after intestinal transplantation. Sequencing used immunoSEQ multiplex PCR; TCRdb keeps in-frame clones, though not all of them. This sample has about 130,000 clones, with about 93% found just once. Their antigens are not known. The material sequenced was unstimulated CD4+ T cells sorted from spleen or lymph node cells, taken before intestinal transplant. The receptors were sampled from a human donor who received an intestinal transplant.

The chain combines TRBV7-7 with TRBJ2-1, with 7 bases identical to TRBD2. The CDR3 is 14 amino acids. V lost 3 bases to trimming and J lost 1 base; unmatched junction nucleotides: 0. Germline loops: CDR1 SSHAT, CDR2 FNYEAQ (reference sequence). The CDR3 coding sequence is TGTGCCAGCAGCTTGGGAGGGTCCTACAATGAGCAGTTCTTC. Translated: CASSLGGSYNEQFF.

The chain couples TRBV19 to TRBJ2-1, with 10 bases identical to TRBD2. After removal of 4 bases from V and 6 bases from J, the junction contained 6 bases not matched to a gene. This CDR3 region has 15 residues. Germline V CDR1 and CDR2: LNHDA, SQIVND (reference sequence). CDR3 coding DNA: TGTGCCAGTAGTAGCCTAGCGGGAGTTGTCAATGAGCAGTTCTTC. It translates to CASSSLAGVVNEQFF.

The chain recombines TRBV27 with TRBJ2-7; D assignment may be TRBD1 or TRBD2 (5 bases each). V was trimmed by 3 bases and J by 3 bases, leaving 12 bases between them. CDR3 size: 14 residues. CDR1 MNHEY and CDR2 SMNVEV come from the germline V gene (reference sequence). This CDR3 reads CASSLTYGGYEQYF. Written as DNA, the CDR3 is TGTGCCAGCAGTTTGACTTATGGGGGCTACGAGCAGTACTTC.

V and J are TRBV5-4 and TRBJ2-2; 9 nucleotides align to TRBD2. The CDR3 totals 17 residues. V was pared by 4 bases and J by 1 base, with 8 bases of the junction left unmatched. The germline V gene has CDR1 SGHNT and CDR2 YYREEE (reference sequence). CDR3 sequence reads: CASSLLSGSVNTGELFF. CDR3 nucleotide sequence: TGTGCCAGCAGCCTCCTTAGCGGGAGTGTGAACACCGGGGAGCTGTTTTTT.

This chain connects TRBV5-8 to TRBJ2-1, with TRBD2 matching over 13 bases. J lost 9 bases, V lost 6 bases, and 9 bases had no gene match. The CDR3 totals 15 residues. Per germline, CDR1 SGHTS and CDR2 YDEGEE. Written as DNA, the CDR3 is TGTGCCAGCACCCCCGGGACTAGCGGGATAATTGAGCAGTTCTTC. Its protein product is CASTPGTSGIIEQFF.

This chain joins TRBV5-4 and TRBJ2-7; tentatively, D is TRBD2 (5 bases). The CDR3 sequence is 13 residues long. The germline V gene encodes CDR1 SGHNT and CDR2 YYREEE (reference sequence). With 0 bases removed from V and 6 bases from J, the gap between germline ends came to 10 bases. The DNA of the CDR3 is TGTGCCAGCAGCTTGGTTGGACTTCGCGAGCAGTACTTC. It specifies CASSLVGLREQYF.

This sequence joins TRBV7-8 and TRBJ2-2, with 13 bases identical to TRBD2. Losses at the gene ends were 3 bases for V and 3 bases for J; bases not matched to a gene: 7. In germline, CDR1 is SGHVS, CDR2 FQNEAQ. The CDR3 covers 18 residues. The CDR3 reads CASSFRTSGSLYTGELFF. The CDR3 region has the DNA TGTGCCAGCAGCTTTCGGACTAGCGGGAGTTTATACACCGGGGAGCTGTTTTTT.

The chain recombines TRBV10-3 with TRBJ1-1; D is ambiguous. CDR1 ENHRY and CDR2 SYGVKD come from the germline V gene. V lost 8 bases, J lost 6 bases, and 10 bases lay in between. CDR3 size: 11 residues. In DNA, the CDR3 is TGTGCCATCCCGCTCCAATCTGAAGCTTTCTTT. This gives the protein CAIPLQSEAFF.

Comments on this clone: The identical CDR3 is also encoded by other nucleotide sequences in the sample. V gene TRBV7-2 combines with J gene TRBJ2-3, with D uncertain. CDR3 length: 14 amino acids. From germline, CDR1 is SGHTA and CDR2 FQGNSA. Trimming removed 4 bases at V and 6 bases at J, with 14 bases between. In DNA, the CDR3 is TGTGCCAGCAGCTCCCAAATTGTCACGGATACGCAGTATTTT. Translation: CASSSQIVTDTQYF. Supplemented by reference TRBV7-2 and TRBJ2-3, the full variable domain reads GAGVSQSPSNKVTEKGKDVELRCDPISGHTALYWYRQSLGQGLEFLIYFQGNSAPDKSGLPSDRFSAERTGGSVSTLTIQRTQQEDSAVYLCASSSQIVTDTQYFGPGTRLTVL.

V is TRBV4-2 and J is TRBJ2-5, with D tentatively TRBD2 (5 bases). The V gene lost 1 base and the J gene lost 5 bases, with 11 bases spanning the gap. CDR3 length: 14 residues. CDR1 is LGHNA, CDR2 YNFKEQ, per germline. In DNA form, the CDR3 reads TGTGCCAGCAGCCAAGTAGAGGGCTTCGAGACCCAGTACTTC. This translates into CASSQVEGFETQYF.

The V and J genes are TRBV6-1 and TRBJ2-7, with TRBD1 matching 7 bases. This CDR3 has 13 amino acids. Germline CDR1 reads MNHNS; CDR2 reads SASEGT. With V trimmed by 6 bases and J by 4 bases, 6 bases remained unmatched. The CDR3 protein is CASRPGTVYEQYF. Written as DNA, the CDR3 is TGTGCCAGCAGGCCCGGGACAGTTTACGAGCAGTACTTC.

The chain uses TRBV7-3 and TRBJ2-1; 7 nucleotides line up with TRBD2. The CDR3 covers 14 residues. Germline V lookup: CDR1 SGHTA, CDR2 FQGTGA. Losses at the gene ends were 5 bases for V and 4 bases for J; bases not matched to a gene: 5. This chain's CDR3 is CASSPGLLYNEQFF. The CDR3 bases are TGTGCCAGCAGCCCGGGACTATTGTACAATGAGCAGTTCTTC.

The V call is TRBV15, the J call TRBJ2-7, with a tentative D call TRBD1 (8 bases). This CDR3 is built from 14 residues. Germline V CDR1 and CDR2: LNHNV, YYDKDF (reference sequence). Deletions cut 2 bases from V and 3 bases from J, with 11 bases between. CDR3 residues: CATSRHRGGYEQYF. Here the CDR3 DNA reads TGTGCCACCAGCAGACACAGGGGGGGCTACGAGCAGTACTTC. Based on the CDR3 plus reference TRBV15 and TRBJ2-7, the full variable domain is DAMVIQNPRYQVTQFGKPVTLSCSQTLNHNVMYWYQQKSSQAPKLLFHYYDKDFNNEADTPDNFQSRRPNTSFCFLDIRSPGLGDTAMYLCATSRHRGGYEQYFGPGTRLTVT.

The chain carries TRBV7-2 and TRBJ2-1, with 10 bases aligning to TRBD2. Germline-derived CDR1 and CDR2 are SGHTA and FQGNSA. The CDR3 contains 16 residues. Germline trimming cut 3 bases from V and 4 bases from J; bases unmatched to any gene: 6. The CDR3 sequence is CASSFWTSGYYNEQFF. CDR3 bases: TGTGCCAGCAGCTTCTGGACTAGCGGATATTACAATGAGCAGTTCTTC.

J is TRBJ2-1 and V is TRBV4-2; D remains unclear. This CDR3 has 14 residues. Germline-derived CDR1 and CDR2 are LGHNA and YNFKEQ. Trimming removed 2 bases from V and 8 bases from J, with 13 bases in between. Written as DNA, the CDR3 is TGTGCCAGCAGCCAATCGATAGCTAAGGATGAGCAGTTCTTC. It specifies CASSQSIAKDEQFF.

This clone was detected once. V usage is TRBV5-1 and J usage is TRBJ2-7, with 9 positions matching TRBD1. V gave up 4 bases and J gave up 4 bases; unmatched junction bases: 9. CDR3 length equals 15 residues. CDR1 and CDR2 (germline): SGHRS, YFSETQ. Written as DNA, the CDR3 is TGCGCCAGCAGCACGTCCGGGACAGGGATATACGAGCAGTACTTC. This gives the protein CASSTSGTGIYEQYF.

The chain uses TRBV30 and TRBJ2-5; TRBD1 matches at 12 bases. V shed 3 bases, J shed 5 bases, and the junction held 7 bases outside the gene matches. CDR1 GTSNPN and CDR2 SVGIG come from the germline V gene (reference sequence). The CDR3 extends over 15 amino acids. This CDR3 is CAWRLGTGGGETQYF. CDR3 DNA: TGTGCCTGGAGACTAGGGACAGGGGGCGGGGAGACCCAGTACTTC.

CDR3 protein: CAWSDRDISNQPQHF. CDR3 bases: TGTGCCTGGAGTGACCGGGACATTAGCAATCAGCCCCAGCATTTT. The rearrangement joins TRBV30 to TRBJ1-5; D possibly corresponds to TRBD1 (6 bases). Germline assignment: CDR1 GTSNPN and CDR2 SVGIG (reference sequence). This CDR3 comprises 15 residues. V was clipped by 1 base and J by 0 bases, with 10 bases between them.

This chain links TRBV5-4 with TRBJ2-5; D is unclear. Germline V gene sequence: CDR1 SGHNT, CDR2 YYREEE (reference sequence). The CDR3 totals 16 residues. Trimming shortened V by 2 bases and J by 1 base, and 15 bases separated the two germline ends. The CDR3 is CASSFGRVSPQETQYF. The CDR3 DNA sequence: TGTGCCAGCAGCTTCGGGCGCGTCTCCCCCCAAGAGACCCAGTACTTC.

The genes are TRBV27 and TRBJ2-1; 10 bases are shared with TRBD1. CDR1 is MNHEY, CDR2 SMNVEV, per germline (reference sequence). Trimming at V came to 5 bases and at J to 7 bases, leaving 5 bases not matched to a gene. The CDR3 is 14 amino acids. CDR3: CASSRRTGGNEQFF. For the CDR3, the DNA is TGTGCCAGCAGTCGCCGGACAGGGGGGAATGAGCAGTTCTTC.

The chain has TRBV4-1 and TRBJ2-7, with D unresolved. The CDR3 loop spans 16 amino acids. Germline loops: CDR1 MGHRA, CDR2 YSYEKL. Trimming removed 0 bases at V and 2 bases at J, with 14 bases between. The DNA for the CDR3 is TGCGCCAGCAGCCAAGAAGGAACAGTACCCACCTACGAGCAGTACTTC. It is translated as CASSQEGTVPTYEQYF.

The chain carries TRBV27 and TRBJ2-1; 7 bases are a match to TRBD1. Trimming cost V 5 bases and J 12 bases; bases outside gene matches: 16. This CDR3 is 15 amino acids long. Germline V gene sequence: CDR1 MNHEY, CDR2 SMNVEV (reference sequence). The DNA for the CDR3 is TGTGCCAGCAGTCCCCCGGGCAGGACAGGAACACTGCAGTTCTTC. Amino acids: CASSPPGRTGTLQFF.

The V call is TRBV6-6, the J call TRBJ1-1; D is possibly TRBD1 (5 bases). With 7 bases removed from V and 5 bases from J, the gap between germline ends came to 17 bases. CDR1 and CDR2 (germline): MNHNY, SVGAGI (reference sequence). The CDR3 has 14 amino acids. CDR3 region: CASTEGPRGTEAFF. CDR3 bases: TGTGCCAGCACCGAAGGGCCCCGGGGGACTGAAGCTTTCTTT.

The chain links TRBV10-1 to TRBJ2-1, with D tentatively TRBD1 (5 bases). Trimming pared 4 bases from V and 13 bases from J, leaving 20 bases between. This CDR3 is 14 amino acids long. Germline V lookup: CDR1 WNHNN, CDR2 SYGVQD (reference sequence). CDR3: CASSGVQNTGRQFF. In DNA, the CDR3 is TGCGCCAGCAGTGGGGTCCAAAATACAGGAAGACAGTTCTTC.

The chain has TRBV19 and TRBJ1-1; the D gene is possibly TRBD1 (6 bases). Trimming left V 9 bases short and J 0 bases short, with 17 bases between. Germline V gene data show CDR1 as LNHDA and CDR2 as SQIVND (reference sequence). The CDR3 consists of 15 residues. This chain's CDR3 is CARILTGQMNTEAFF. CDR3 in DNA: TGTGCCAGAATCCTGACAGGACAAATGAACACTGAAGCTTTCTTT.

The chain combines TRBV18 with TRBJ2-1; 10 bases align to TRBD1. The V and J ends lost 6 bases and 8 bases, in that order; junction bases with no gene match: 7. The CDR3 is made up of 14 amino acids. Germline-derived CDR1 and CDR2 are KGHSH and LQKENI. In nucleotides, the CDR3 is TGTGCCAGCTCTCCGGGACAGGGGCTGTATGAGCAGTTCTTC. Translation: CASSPGQGLYEQFF.

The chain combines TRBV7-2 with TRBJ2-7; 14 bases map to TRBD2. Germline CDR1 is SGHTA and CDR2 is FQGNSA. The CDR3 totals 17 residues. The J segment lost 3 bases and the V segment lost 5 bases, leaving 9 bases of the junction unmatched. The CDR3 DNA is TGTGCCAGCAGCCCCGGGACTAGCGGGAGACCTTACTACGAGCAGTACTTC. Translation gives CASSPGTSGRPYYEQYF. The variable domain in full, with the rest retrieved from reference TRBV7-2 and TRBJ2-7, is GAGVSQSPSNKVTEKGKDVELRCDPISGHTALYWYRQSLGQGLEFLIYFQGNSAPDKSGLPSDRFSAERTGGSVSTLTIQRTQQEDSAVYLCASSPGTSGRPYYEQYFGPGTRLTVT.